This passage covers 16 T cell receptor beta chains from one sample sequenced in a study of Graves' ophthalmopathy and Graves' hyperthyroidism. Amplification from RNA transcripts yielded the TCR beta CDR3 regions. First-round RT-PCR with HTBI primers preceded a second-round multiplex PCR. TCRdb called the multiplex PCR reads again in MiXCR, with one record for every CDR3 protein. The sample lists hundreds of thousands of distinct CDR3 sequences; roughly 39% were seen once. The sample was peripheral blood. The receptors originated from an adult man with Graves' ophthalmopathy.

Ten or more counts support this clonotype. V gene TRBV10-3 combines with J gene TRBJ1-1; perhaps TRBD1 as D (5 bases). V was cut by 6 bases and J by 0 bases, with 14 bases left in between. The CDR3 extends over 15 amino acids. Per germline, CDR1 ENHRY and CDR2 SYGVKD. The chain's CDR3 is CAISAGGAMNTEAFF. CDR3 nucleotides: TGTGCCATCAGCGCCGGGGGAGCCATGAACACTGAAGCTTTCTTT.

The chain couples TRBV5-5 to TRBJ2-7, with 8 bases lining up with TRBD1. The CDR3 covers 14 residues. Germline lookup yields CDR1 SGHKS and CDR2 YYEKEE (reference sequence). V was pared by 2 bases and J by 1 base, with 2 bases of the junction left unmatched. This CDR3 is CASSFDRGSYEQYF. Here the CDR3 DNA reads TGTGCCAGCAGCTTTGACAGGGGATCCTACGAGCAGTACTTC. The variable domain in full, completed from reference TRBV5-5 and TRBJ2-7, reads DAGVTQSPTHLIKTRGQQVTLRCSPISGHKSVSWYQQVLGQGPQFIFQYYEKEERGRGNFPDRFSARQFPNYSSELNVNALLLGDSALYLCASSFDRGSYEQYFGPGTRLTVT.

This clonotype was observed a handful of times. The chain has TRBV4-3 and TRBJ2-7, with 9 bases that match TRBD2. Trimming took 2 bases from V and 3 from J; bases not matched to a gene: 5. This CDR3 spans 15 amino acids. Germline loops: CDR1 LGHNA, CDR2 YSLEER. DNA of the CDR3: TGCGCCAGCAGCCAACTAGCGGGGTCGTTCTACGAGCAGTACTTC. Encoded protein: CASSQLAGSFYEQYF.

Turning to this clonotype: This may be a read error: a much more frequent sequence differs by one nucleotide. The V and J genes are TRBV9 and TRBJ2-7, with a possible D match to TRBD1 (6 bases). V was shortened by 0 bases and J by 6 bases, with 10 bases between the two germline ends. Germline CDR1 SGDLS, CDR2 YYNGEE. CDR3 length: 13 residues. The CDR3 is CASSVDQGPEQYF. The CDR3 DNA follows: TGTGCCAGCAGCGTAGACCAGGGGCCCGAGCAGTACTTC.

The chain has TRBV29-1 and TRBJ2-1; D perhaps matches TRBD1 (6 bases). Germline V gives CDR1 SQVTM, CDR2 ANQGSEA. V shed 4 bases and J shed 0 bases, with 13 bases lying between them. There are 15 residues in the CDR3. The CDR3 DNA reads as TGCAGCGTTGGACGCAGGGGAGACTCCTACAATGAGCAGTTCTTC. Translated, it gives CSVGRRGDSYNEQFF.

The gene calls are TRBV13 and TRBJ2-6, with TRBD1 matching over 8 bases. The germline V gene encodes CDR1 PRHDT and CDR2 FYEKMQ (reference sequence). J gave up 0 bases and V 6 bases, and 10 bases lay outside the gene matches. CDR3 length: 18 residues. CDR3 DNA: TGTGCCAGCAGTTTATTCGGACAGGGACTCTCTGGGGCCAACGTCCTGACTTTC. Translation: CASSLFGQGLSGANVLTF.

This chain uses TRBV7-9 with TRBJ1-3; 9 bases are a match to TRBD1. The ends lost 5 bases at V and 4 bases at J; junction bases unmatched: 9. This CDR3 comprises 16 residues. From germline, CDR1 is SEHNR and CDR2 FQNEAQ (reference sequence). In nucleotides, the CDR3 is TGTGCCAGCAGCCACGCCACCGGGACAGGGGGAAACACCATATATTTT. Translated, it gives CASSHATGTGGNTIYF.

This clonotype came up many times. The chain uses TRBV7-2 and TRBJ1-5; D unresolved. The V and J ends lost 3 bases and 6 bases respectively, with 18 bases between them. The CDR3 loop spans 16 amino acids. Germline CDR1 and CDR2: SGHTA and FQGNSA. CDR3 bases: TGTGCCAGCAGCTTCCTGTCAGGTTCGGTTACTCAGCCCCAGCATTTT. Protein sequence: CASSFLSGSVTQPQHF.

Comments on this clonotype: A much larger clone lies a single base off, so this may be a read error. The CDR3 sequence is CVSSPHQDEMPEAFF. The CDR3 nucleotides are TGCGTCAGCAGCCCACACCAGGACGAGATGCCTGAAGCTTTCTTT. The chain links TRBV4-1 to TRBJ1-1; D not resolved. Germline V lookup: CDR1 MGHRA, CDR2 YSYEKL. The CDR3 consists of 15 residues.

This chain links TRBV10-2 with TRBJ1-5; possible D gene TRBD1, 5 bases. CDR3 length: 15 amino acids. Trimming shortened V by 1 base and J by 1 base, and 8 bases separated the two germline ends. Looked up from germline, CDR1 is WSHSY and CDR2 is SAAADI. CDR3 sequence reads: CASSELGDSNQPQHF. The CDR3 region has the DNA TGCGCCAGCAGTGAGTTGGGGGACAGCAATCAGCCCCAGCATTTT.

The table lists this clonotype with many counts. The chain has TRBV2 and TRBJ2-2, with no clear D. Germline loops: CDR1 SNHLY, CDR2 FYNNEI. The CDR3 covers 14 residues. Trimming cost V 5 bases and J 5 bases, with 12 bases left between them. The CDR3 sequence is CASSPRPLTGELFF. CDR3 DNA sequence: TGTGCCAGCAGTCCTCGACCTCTAACCGGGGAGCTGTTTTTT.

This chain connects TRBV15 to TRBJ2-7; 8 bases line up with TRBD1. J lost 2 bases, V lost 1 base, and 4 bases had no gene match. The CDR3 contains 15 residues. The germline CDR1 and CDR2 sequences are LNHNV and YYDKDF (reference sequence). CDR3 residues: CATSRVTGGTYEQYF. The CDR3 region has the DNA TGTGCCACCAGCAGAGTTACAGGGGGAACCTACGAGCAGTACTTC.

There are many counts of this clonotype. The V call is TRBV7-9, the J call TRBJ2-7; 9 bases map to TRBD1. The germline V gene encodes CDR1 SEHNR and CDR2 FQNEAQ (reference sequence). The CDR3 extends over 14 amino acids. The V gene end was trimmed by 11 bases and the J gene end by 3 bases; junction bases not matched to a gene: 11. CDR3 region: CAADGRQGGYEQYF. The CDR3 DNA is TGTGCCGCGGATGGGAGACAGGGGGGCTACGAGCAGTACTTC.

V usage is TRBV10-3 and J usage is TRBJ2-2; D may be TRBD1 or TRBD2 (5 bases each). Trimming left V 6 bases short and J 7 bases short, with 21 bases between. Germline V lookup: CDR1 ENHRY, CDR2 SYGVKD. The CDR3 is made up of 16 amino acids. The CDR3 nucleotides are TGTGCCATCAGCACCGCTCCGGGACCGGGGTTCGGGGAGCTGTTTTTT. Amino acids: CAISTAPGPGFGELFF.

J is TRBJ1-6 and V is TRBV6-2 or TRBV6-3, with no clear D. The CDR3 sequence is 17 residues long. Per the germline V gene, CDR1 is MNHEY and CDR2 is SVGEGT. V was cut by 0 bases and J by 2 bases, with 11 bases left in between. The DNA for the CDR3 is TGTGCCAGCAGTTACTCGATATCTGGGGCCTATAATTCACCCCTCCACTTT. Its translation: CASSYSISGAYNSPLHF.

Ten or more counts support this clonotype. The gene calls are TRBV10-2 and TRBJ1-2, with 10 bases that match TRBD1. The CDR3 totals 15 residues. The V segment lost 5 bases and the J segment 3 bases; nucleotides outside the gene matches: 6. In germline, CDR1 is WSHSY, CDR2 SAAADI. The CDR3 sequence is CASSPLTGGDYGYTF. DNA of the CDR3: TGCGCCAGCAGTCCCCTGACAGGGGGCGACTATGGCTACACCTTC.